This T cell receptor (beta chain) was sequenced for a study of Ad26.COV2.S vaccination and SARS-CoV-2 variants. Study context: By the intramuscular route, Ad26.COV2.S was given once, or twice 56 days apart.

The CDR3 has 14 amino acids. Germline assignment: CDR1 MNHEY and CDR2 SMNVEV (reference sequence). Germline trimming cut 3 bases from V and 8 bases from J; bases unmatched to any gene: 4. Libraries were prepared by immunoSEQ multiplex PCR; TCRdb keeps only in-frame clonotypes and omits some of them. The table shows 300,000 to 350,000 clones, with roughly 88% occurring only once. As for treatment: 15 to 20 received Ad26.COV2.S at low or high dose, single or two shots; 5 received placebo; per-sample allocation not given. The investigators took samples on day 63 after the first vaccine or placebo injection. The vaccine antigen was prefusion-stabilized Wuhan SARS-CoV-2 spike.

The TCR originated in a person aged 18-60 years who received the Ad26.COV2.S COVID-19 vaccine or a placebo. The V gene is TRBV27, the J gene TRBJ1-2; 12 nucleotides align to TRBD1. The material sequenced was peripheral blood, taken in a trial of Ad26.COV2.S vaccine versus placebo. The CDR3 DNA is TGTGCCAGCAGTTTCGGGACAGGGGGCGGCGGCTACACCTTC. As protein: CASSFGTGGGGYTF.